The rows below give T cell receptor beta chains drawn from one sample of a study of Graves' ophthalmopathy and Graves' hyperthyroidism. MiXCR, applied by TCRdb to the multiplex PCR reads, yields one record per CDR3 protein. The top ten clones hold about 40% of a sample with about 740,000 distinct CDR3 sequences, approximately 40% of them seen once. The sample consisted of peripheral blood. Receptors originate from an adult man with Graves' ophthalmopathy. CDR3s include the opening cysteine and the closing phenylalanine or tryptophan. Fields, in order: D gene, V gene, J gene, clone size, CDR3 DNA, CDR3 protein. A D gene is named only where the DNA matches it firmly. Clone sizes are given selectively: once, few, many, or a class where the clone is expanded.

D: TRBD1
V: TRBV7-9
J: TRBJ2-7
size: .
DNA: TGTGCCAGCAGTCTCGCCAGGGGGATTAGGGGCGAGCAGTGCTTC
CDR3: CASSLARGIRGEQCF

D: .
V: TRBV20-1
J: TRBJ1-4
size: .
DNA: TGCAGTGCCCGACCGTATCTCGCAACTAATGAAAAACTGTTTTTT
CDR3: CSARPYLATNEKLFF

D: .
V: TRBV19
J: TRBJ1-1
size: .
DNA: TGTGCCAGTAGTATACAGGACAGCGTTAAAGGAGCTTCCTTT
CDR3: CASSIQDSVKGASF

D: .
V: TRBV7-9
J: TRBJ2-7
size: .
DNA: TGTGCCAGCAGCTTAATAGCTGCCTACGAACAGTACTTC
CDR3: CASSLIAAYEQYF

D: .
V: TRBV25-1
J: TRBJ2-5
size: once
DNA: TGTGCCAGCAGTGCTAGAGATCCACGTGTTCCAGAGACCCAGTACTTC
CDR3: CASSARDPRVPETQYF

D: TRBD2
V: TRBV2
J: TRBJ2-7
size: .
DNA: TGTGCCAGCAGCTCTCTCGGGGCGGGGGGGCCCCACGAGCAGTACTTC
CDR3: CASSSLGAGGPHEQYF

D: .
V: TRBV11-2
J: TRBJ1-2
size: .
DNA: TGTGCCAGCTACGGGACCGGTTCTGGCTACACCTTC
CDR3: CASYGTGSGYTF

D: TRBD2
V: TRBV7-9
J: TRBJ2-2
size: .
DNA: TGTGCCAGCAGCGGGACTAGCGGACGGGGCGGGGAGCTGTTTTTT
CDR3: CASSGTSGRGGELFF

D: .
V: TRBV24-1
J: TRBJ1-5
size: many
DNA: TGTGCCACCAGTGACCCAGGGACACTTGATCAGCCCCAGCATTTT
CDR3: CATSDPGTLDQPQHF

D: .
V: TRBV25-1
J: TRBJ1-2
size: .
DNA: TGTGCCAGCAGTGAACAAATGTATGGCTACACCTTC
CDR3: CASSEQMYGYTF

D: .
V: TRBV19
J: TRBJ1-1
size: .
DNA: TGTGCCAGTAGTATGGGGGGCCGGAACACTGAAGCTTTCTTT
CDR3: CASSMGGRNTEAFF

D: TRBD1
V: TRBV29-1
J: TRBJ2-7
size: few
DNA: TGCAGCGTCCTTAGCGGACAGGGGGTGGCGAGTGAGCAGTACTTC
CDR3: CSVLSGQGVASEQYF

D: .
V: TRBV2
J: TRBJ2-7
size: few
DNA: TGTGCCAGCAAGGGAGGAACGATTGAATCCTACGAGCAGTACTTC
CDR3: CASKGGTIESYEQYF

D: .
V: TRBV20-1
J: TRBJ2-3
size: .
DNA: TGCAGTGCCCTTCACACAGATACGCAGTATTTT
CDR3: CSALHTDTQYF

D: TRBD2
V: TRBV11-1
J: TRBJ2-2
size: few
DNA: TGTGCCAGCAGCTTAGTCCTAGCGGACGCGAACACCGGGGAGCTGTTTTTT
CDR3: CASSLVLADANTGELFF

D: .
V: TRBV20-1
J: TRBJ2-7
size: .
DNA: TGCAGTGCGAGATTAGGTACCTCCTACGAGCAGTACTTC
CDR3: CSARLGTSYEQYF

D: TRBD2
V: TRBV5-1
J: TRBJ2-2
size: .
DNA: TGCGCCAGCAGCCGGGTGGGACTAGACACCGGGGAGCTGTTTTTT
CDR3: CASSRVGLDTGELFF

D: .
V: TRBV15
J: TRBJ2-5
size: .
DNA: TGTGCCACCAGCAGAGAAGAGACCCAGTACTTC
CDR3: CATSREETQYF

D: TRBD1
V: TRBV11-2
J: TRBJ2-7
size: many
DNA: TGTGCCAGCAGCTTGGACAGGTTCTACGAGCAGTACTTC
CDR3: CASSLDRFYEQYF

D: .
V: TRBV19
J: TRBJ2-7
size: .
DNA: TGTGCCAGTAGTCCTTCCGGGACCTCGATATACGAGCAGTACTTC
CDR3: CASSPSGTSIYEQYF

D: .
V: TRBV25-1
J: TRBJ1-3
size: .
DNA: TGTGCCAGCGGCTCATACTCTGGAAACACCATATATTTT
CDR3: CASGSYSGNTIYF

D: .
V: TRBV29-1
J: TRBJ1-1
size: many
DNA: TGCAGCGTTGGTACGTACACTGAAGCTTTCTTT
CDR3: CSVGTYTEAFF

D: .
V: TRBV6-4
J: TRBJ2-5
size: few
DNA: TGTGCCAGCAGTGACGCTCTCAGGGCAGGGATACAAGAGACCCAGTACTTC
CDR3: CASSDALRAGIQETQYF